These 7 T cell receptor beta chains were all obtained from the same sample, sequenced in a study of blood T cell repertoires in COVID-19. Repertoires were generated with immunoSEQ multiplex PCR, while TCRdb's copy carries only in-frame clones and drops some. The sample shows some 140,000 clones, about 79% of them seen only once. The sequenced sample consisted of peripheral blood. Receptors originate from a woman aged 55-69 years with acute or convalescent COVID-19.

The chain is built from TRBV6-1 and TRBJ1-2; the D gene is possibly TRBD1 (6 bases). The CDR3 contains 14 residues. The V gene's germline CDR1 is MNHNS and CDR2 SASEGT. The ends were cut back, 2 bases at V and 4 bases at J, with 11 bases in the middle. The CDR3 DNA follows: TGTGCCAGCAGTGAAAGGACAGCCTCCTATGGCTACACCTTC. Translation: CASSERTASYGYTF.

This clone was seen only a few times. The rearrangement joins TRBV30 to TRBJ2-7; 7 bases agree with TRBD1. The CDR3 runs to 15 residues. The J segment lost 5 bases and the V segment lost 6 bases, leaving 16 bases of the junction unmatched. Germline V gene lookup returns CDR1 GTSNPN and CDR2 SVGIG (reference sequence). The CDR3 sequence: CACPETGQCGHEQYV. CDR3 sequence (DNA): TGTGCCTGCCCGGAGACAGGGCAGTGTGGTCACGAGCAGTACGTC.

This sequence joins TRBV7-9 and TRBJ1-1, with unresolved D. The V gene's germline CDR1 is SEHNR and CDR2 FQNEAQ (reference sequence). V lost 4 bases to trimming and J lost 9 bases, with 12 bases between them. The length of the CDR3 is 12 residues. CDR3 bases: TGTGCCAGCAGCTCCACGGGAGCGAAAGCTTTCTTT. This translates into CASSSTGAKAFF.

This clone was found once. The chain is built from TRBV7-2 and TRBJ2-3; D possibly corresponds to TRBD1 (5 bases). Germline loops: CDR1 SGHTA, CDR2 FQGNSA. V dropped 4 bases and J dropped 4 bases, with 12 bases sitting between them. This CDR3 is built from 14 residues. CDR3 loop: CASSSYQGSDTQYF. The CDR3 DNA reads as TGTGCCAGCAGCTCCTACCAGGGTTCAGATACGCAGTATTTT. The full variable domain, with the rest looked up from reference TRBV7-2 and TRBJ2-3, is GAGVSQSPSNKVTEKGKDVELRCDPISGHTALYWYRQSLGQGLEFLIYFQGNSAPDKSGLPSDRFSAERTGGSVSTLTIQRTQQEDSAVYLCASSSYQGSDTQYFGPGTRLTVL.

The rearrangement links TRBV19 to TRBJ1-2, with unresolved D. Germline V gene sequence: CDR1 LNHDA, CDR2 SQIVND (reference sequence). V lost 6 bases and J 5 bases, leaving 16 bases between the germline ends. This CDR3 has 14 residues. CDR3 protein: CASSPTQVLYGYTF. The CDR3 DNA sequence: TGTGCCAGTAGCCCGACACAAGTTCTATATGGCTACACCTTC.

This chain links TRBV4-1 with TRBJ1-4; D perhaps matches TRBD1 (5 bases). The CDR3 covers 17 residues. CDR1 is MGHRA and CDR2 is YSYEKL in the germline V gene. The ends were cut back, 2 bases at V and 8 bases at J, with 21 bases in the middle. The CDR3 sequence: CASSQRPLGAEIEKLFF. For the CDR3, the DNA is TGCGCCAGCAGCCAAAGACCGCTTGGGGCCGAAATCGAAAAACTGTTTTTT.

In this sample, this clone turned up a few times. One end of the junction fails to match germline, which may point to a read error. This chain uses TRBV6-5 with TRBJ1-3; tentative D call: TRBD1 (5 bases). CDR1 MNHEY and CDR2 SVGAGI come from the germline V gene. The length of the CDR3 is 14 residues. CDR3 nucleotides: TGTGCCAGCGGTTATCAGGGCTTTGGAAACACCATATATTTT. It is translated as CASGYQGFGNTIYF.